This record concerns one T cell receptor (beta chain) sequence. No antigen is known for it. These data originate in a study of OX40 agonist ivuxolimab in advanced cancers. For the study at large: Three patients got partial responses; one had hepatocellular carcinoma and two had cutaneous melanoma.

The CDR3 has 18 residues. CDR1 and CDR2 (germline): SGHAT, FQNNGV. With 1 base removed from V and 0 bases from J, the gap between germline ends came to 16 bases. Broader study findings: Some nonresponders additionally presented with little normalized T-cell clonal expansion.

Using immunoSEQ multiplex PCR, the repertoire was profiled, and TCRdb retains in-frame clones only, with some absent. This table holds around 70,000 clones, roughly 83% found once. This sequence was found in an adult with an advanced solid tumor such as melanoma, head and neck, liver or kidney cancer. Sequenced material: CD4+ or CD8+ T cells sorted from blood, taken in a trial of the OX40 agonist ivuxolimab. The chain couples TRBV11-2 to TRBJ1-3; the D gene is possibly TRBD1 (6 bases). The CDR3 region is CASSLVRGTVPSGNTIYF. The CDR3, as DNA: TGTGCCAGCAGCTTAGTAAGGGGGACGGTTCCCTCTGGAAACACCATATATTTT.